The clone carrying this T cell receptor (beta chain) appeared a few times. In germline, CDR1 is KGHDR, CDR2 SFDVKD. V lost 3 bases, J lost 7 bases, and 5 bases stayed unmatched. The CDR3 extends over 17 amino acids. The data originate from a study of blood T cell repertoires in COVID-19. Turning to the study itself: Researchers got acute and convalescent COVID-19 samples from the United States, Italy and Spain. Sample material is recorded as cDNA or gDNA derived from T cells, B-cell-depleted T cells, or PBMCs.

In the authors' methods: Nucleated cell number was recorded as an estimate derived from reference gene primer amplification. Sequencing used immunoSEQ multiplex PCR; TCRdb keeps in-frame clones, though not all of them. The V and J calls and clone size were taken over from that table, and D and trimming were inferred from the DNA. The sample lists 60,000 to 75,000 clones; around four fifths were seen once. Material for sequencing was peripheral blood. This sequence joins TRBV24-1 and TRBJ2-1; the match to TRBD2 covers 16 bases. The clonotype comes from a woman between 45 and 60 years old with active or convalescent COVID-19. The CDR3 is CATSDGTSGRGRNEQFF. CDR3 nucleotides: TGTGCCACCAGTGATGGGACTAGCGGGAGGGGGAGGAATGAGCAGTTCTTC.